The 17 T cell receptor beta chains below come from one sample, sequenced in a study of PD-L1 blockade in urothelial cancer. As to time point: pretreatment peripheral blood. Assay used: immunoSEQ multiplex PCR; TCRdb lists only in-frame clones, some missing. The profile covers some 40,000 clones, with around four fifths appearing a single time and around 15% taken by the ten largest. The sample here was PBMCs, taken around atezolizumab (anti-PD-L1) treatment. These receptors all come from a man older than 75 with urothelial cancer.

The chain uses TRBV29-1 and TRBJ2-5; tentative D call: TRBD2 (5 bases). V gave up 6 bases and J gave up 5 bases, with 13 bases separating them. This CDR3 region has 12 residues. Germline V gives CDR1 SQVTM, CDR2 ANQGSEA. CDR3 protein: CSVDSGEETQYF. As DNA, the CDR3 is TGCAGCGTCGATTCCGGGGAGGAGACCCAGTACTTC.

The chain combines TRBV5-1 with TRBJ2-2; TRBD1 matches 7 bases. In germline, CDR1 is SGHRS, CDR2 YFSETQ. With V trimmed by 8 bases and J by 6 bases, 4 bases remained unmatched. This CDR3 contains 12 residues. The CDR3 is CASTGDAGELFF. The CDR3 DNA is TGCGCCAGTACAGGGGACGCCGGGGAGCTGTTTTTT.

The rearrangement links TRBV19 to TRBJ2-4; D not resolved. CDR3 size: 15 residues. Germline V lookup: CDR1 LNHDA, CDR2 SQIVND (reference sequence). Between the trimmed V and J ends, which lost 5 bases and 0 bases, there was a span of 11 bases. Written as DNA, the CDR3 is TGTGCCAGTAGTTCCTCCGGGTTAGCCAAAAACATTCAGTACTTC. The encoded protein is CASSSSGLAKNIQYF.

This clone was observed a handful of times. The chain carries TRBV4-1 and TRBJ2-5, with a possible D match to TRBD2 (6 bases). The ends were cut back, 6 bases at V and 2 bases at J, with 13 bases in the middle. The germline CDR1 and CDR2 sequences are MGHRA and YSYEKL. The CDR3 is 14 amino acids. The CDR3 DNA follows: TGCGCCAGCAGTTCAGGTGCGGGGCAAGAGACCCAGTACTTC. This codes for CASSSGAGQETQYF.

The chain combines TRBV15 with TRBJ1-1; 9 bases match TRBD1. Germline values: CDR1 LNHNV, CDR2 YYDKDF (reference sequence). This CDR3 has 13 amino acids. Losses at the gene ends were 3 bases for V and 7 bases for J; bases not matched to a gene: 3. This CDR3 reads CATSRGGQGEAFF. CDR3 sequence (DNA): TGTGCCACCAGCAGGGGGGGACAGGGTGAAGCTTTCTTT.

V gene TRBV5-1 combines with J gene TRBJ2-3, with D perhaps matching TRBD2 (7 bases). Trimming removed 1 base at V and 4 bases at J, with 13 bases between. Germline loops: CDR1 SGHRS, CDR2 YFSETQ. CDR3 length: 15 amino acids. The CDR3 here is CASSLSRGGADTQYF. CDR3 nucleotides: TGCGCCAGCAGCTTGAGCAGAGGGGGGGCAGATACGCAGTATTTT.

This chain uses TRBV7-8 with TRBJ1-4; the match to TRBD1 covers 7 bases. The V and J ends lost 3 bases and 4 bases, in that order; junction bases with no gene match: 5. Germline CDR1 reads SGHVS; CDR2 reads FQNEAQ. The CDR3 length is 15 residues. CDR3 sequence reads: CASSLTGLGNEKLFF. The CDR3 DNA is TGTGCCAGCAGCTTGACAGGGCTTGGTAATGAAAAACTGTTTTTT.

The rearrangement joins TRBV5-5 to TRBJ1-1; no reliable D call. V gave up 0 bases and J gave up 5 bases, with 14 bases separating them. This CDR3 has 15 residues. The germline CDR1 and CDR2 sequences are SGHKS and YYEKEE (reference sequence). The CDR3 reads CASSLVPGSWTEAFF. DNA of the CDR3: TGTGCCAGCAGCTTGGTTCCCGGTTCGTGGACTGAAGCTTTCTTT.

The CDR3 reads CASSLTDSLTYGYTF. CDR3 nucleotides: TGTGCCAGCAGCTTGACAGACTCCTTGACTTATGGCTACACCTTC. This chain links TRBV11-2 with TRBJ1-2, with D tentatively TRBD1 (5 bases). CDR1 and CDR2 (germline): SGHAT, FQNNGV. The V gene lost 3 bases and the J gene lost 5 bases, with 16 bases spanning the gap. CDR3 length equals 15 residues.

The rearrangement links TRBV18 to TRBJ2-3; D remains ambiguous. Germline CDR1 is KGHSH and CDR2 is LQKENI. V lost 5 bases to trimming and J lost 6 bases, with 3 bases between them. The CDR3 is made up of 10 amino acids. The CDR3 DNA follows: TGTGCCAGCTCAGCGGATACGCAGTATTTT. It yields the protein CASSADTQYF.

The chain employs TRBV9 and TRBJ2-1; 12 nucleotides line up with TRBD1. Trimming at V came to 3 bases and at J to 7 bases, leaving 2 bases not matched to a gene. The germline gives CDR1 SGDLS, CDR2 YYNGEE. This CDR3 comprises 14 residues. The CDR3 nucleotides are TGTGCCAGCAGCGGGGGACAGGGGGCGAATGAGCAGTTCTTC. Residues: CASSGGQGANEQFF.

This clone was found once. This chain links TRBV23-1 with TRBJ2-6; TRBD1 might be the D (6 bases). TRBV23-1 falls under the ORF class, with uncertain function. V was clipped by 1 base and J by 0 bases, with 22 bases between them. The CDR3 sequence is 21 residues long. Here the CDR3 DNA reads TGCGCCAGCAGTCAATTTACTCAGGGTAGGACAGCACGCTCTGGGGCCAACGTCCTGACTTTC. Translated: CASSQFTQGRTARSGANVLTF.

A single count supports this clone. The CDR3 region is CASSSQGTTNEKLFF. For the CDR3, the DNA is TGTGCCAGCTCAAGCCAGGGTACGACTAATGAAAAACTGTTTTTT. The chain is built from TRBV18 and TRBJ1-4; a weak D match, TRBD1 (5 bases). The V gene's germline CDR1 is KGHSH and CDR2 LQKENI. V was trimmed by 5 bases and J by 2 bases, leaving 12 bases between them. There are 15 residues in the CDR3.

The J gene is TRBJ1-6, the V gene TRBV4-1, with 7 bases matching TRBD1. The CDR3 runs to 18 residues. V lost 1 base, J lost 0 bases, and 6 bases stayed unmatched. Germline V lookup: CDR1 MGHRA, CDR2 YSYEKL. The CDR3 DNA sequence: TGCGCCAGCAGCCAAGTCGGGACAGCAAGCTCCTATAATTCACCCCTCCACTTT. Encoded protein: CASSQVGTASSYNSPLHF.

The CDR3 loop is CASSPGLAPYNEQFF. The DNA of the CDR3 is TGTGCCAGCAGCCCGGGGCTAGCGCCCTACAATGAGCAGTTCTTC. The chain has TRBV7-8 and TRBJ2-1; D possibly corresponds to TRBD2 (6 bases). This CDR3 contains 15 residues. The V end lost 5 bases, the J end lost 2 bases, and 13 bases lay between the germline ends. Germline CDR1 is SGHVS and CDR2 is FQNEAQ.

V usage is TRBV9 and J usage is TRBJ2-7; weak D call: TRBD1 (6 bases). CDR3 size: 15 residues. The V and J ends lost 0 bases and 2 bases respectively, with 12 bases between them. Germline V gene data show CDR1 as SGDLS and CDR2 as YYNGEE. Here the CDR3 reads CASSVGGQVAYEQYF. CDR3 bases: TGTGCCAGCAGCGTAGGGGGACAAGTTGCCTACGAGCAGTACTTC.

For the CDR3, the DNA is TGTGCCATGATACAGGGTAAATCCGAAGAGACCCAGTACTTC. Protein sequence: CAMIQGKSEETQYF. The chain links TRBV21-1 to TRBJ2-5; the table's D call TRBD1 went unverified against the DNA. TRBV21-1 is described as a pseudogene. The CDR3 spans 14 residues.